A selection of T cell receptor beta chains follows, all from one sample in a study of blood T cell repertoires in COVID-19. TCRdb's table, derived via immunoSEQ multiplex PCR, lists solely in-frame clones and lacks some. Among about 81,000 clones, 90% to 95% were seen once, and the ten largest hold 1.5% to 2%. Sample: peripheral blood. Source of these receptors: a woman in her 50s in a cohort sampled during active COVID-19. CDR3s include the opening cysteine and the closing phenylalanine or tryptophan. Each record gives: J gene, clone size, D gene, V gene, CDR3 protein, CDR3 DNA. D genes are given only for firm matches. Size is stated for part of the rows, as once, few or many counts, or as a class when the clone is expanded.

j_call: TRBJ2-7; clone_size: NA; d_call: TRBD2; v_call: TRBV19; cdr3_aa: CASSLGPSGTIYEQYF; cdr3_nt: TGTGCCAGTAGTCTCGGGCCCAGCGGGACTATCTACGAGCAGTACTTC
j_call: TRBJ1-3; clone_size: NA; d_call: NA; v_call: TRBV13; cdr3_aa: CASSLGLSSGNTIYF; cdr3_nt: TGTGCCAGCAGCTTGGGACTGTCCTCTGGAAACACCATATATTTT
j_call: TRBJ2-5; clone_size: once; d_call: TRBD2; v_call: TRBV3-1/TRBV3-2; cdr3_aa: CASSRGLAQETQYF; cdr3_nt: TGTGCCAGCAGCCGGGGACTAGCACAAGAGACCCAGTACTTC
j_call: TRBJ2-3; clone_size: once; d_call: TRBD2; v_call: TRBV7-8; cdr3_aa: CASSLPAGGQDTQYF; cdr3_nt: TGTGCCAGCAGCCTACCGGCGGGAGGTCAAGATACGCAGTATTTT
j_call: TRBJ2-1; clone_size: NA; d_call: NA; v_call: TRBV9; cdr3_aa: CASSSTGQGNEQFF; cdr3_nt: TGTGCCAGCAGCTCCACGGGACAAGGCAATGAGCAGTTCTTC
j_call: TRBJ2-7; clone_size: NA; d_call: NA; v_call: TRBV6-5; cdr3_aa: CASTSGGSSAYEQYF; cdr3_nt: TGTGCCAGCACCTCGGGGGGCTCGTCAGCCTACGAGCAGTACTTC
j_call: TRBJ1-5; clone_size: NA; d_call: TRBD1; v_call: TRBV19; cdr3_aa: CASRAGQEYQPQHF; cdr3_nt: TGTGCCAGTAGGGCGGGACAGGAATATCAGCCCCAGCATTTT
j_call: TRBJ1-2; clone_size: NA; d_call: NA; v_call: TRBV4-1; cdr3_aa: CASSQDRGSPLGGYTF; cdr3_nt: TGCGCCAGCAGCCAAGATAGGGGGTCCCCTCTTGGTGGCTACACCTTC
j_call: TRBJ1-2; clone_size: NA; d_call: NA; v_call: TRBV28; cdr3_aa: CASRAPGGGYTF; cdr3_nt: TGTGCCAGCAGGGCACCGGGGGGAGGCTACACCTTC
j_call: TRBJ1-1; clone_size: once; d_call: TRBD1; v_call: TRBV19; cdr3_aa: CASRDGQGGDTEAFF; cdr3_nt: TGTGCCAGTAGAGACGGACAGGGGGGAGACACTGAAGCTTTCTTT
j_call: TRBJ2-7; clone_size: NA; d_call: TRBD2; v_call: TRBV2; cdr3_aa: CASSARAGGAGNEQYF; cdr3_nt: TGTGCCAGCAGCGCAAGGGCCGGGGGGGCCGGGAACGAGCAGTACTTC